This T cell receptor beta chain comes out of a study of T cell responses to AZD1222 COVID-19 vaccine. The study's findings and limits: Reports indicate that nearly half of spike-specific TCRs are directed at unmutated variant regions. Clonal diversity was possibly underestimated, and white British individuals and females predominated among donors.

Using immunoSEQ multiplex PCR, the repertoire was profiled, and TCRdb retains in-frame clones only, with some absent. In the table there are tens of thousands of clones, 90% of which are singletons. CDR3 length: 15 amino acids. The germline V gene has CDR1 MNHEY and CDR2 SVGAGI. Trimming shortened V by 2 bases and J by 1 base, and 10 bases separated the two germline ends. Details on this clone: Its antigen is undetermined.

Pooled together were second doses at about 4 or about 12 weeks. This receptor was obtained from an adult who received the AZD1222 COVID-19 vaccine. The chain couples TRBV6-5 to TRBJ2-3, with a possible D match to TRBD2 (5 bases). The material sequenced was peripheral blood, taken 28 days after the second AZD1222 dose. The CDR3 sequence is CASSYSPRGTDTQYF. CDR3 bases: TGTGCCAGCAGTTACAGTCCGAGGGGCACAGATACGCAGTATTTT.